This record covers a single TCR beta chain. Antigen specificity is unknown. This sample was taken from a study of OX40 agonist ivuxolimab in advanced cancers. The overall study: Partial responses were achieved by three patients, one with hepatocellular carcinoma and two with cutaneous melanoma. Study-wide findings and caveats: Expanded clones were, on average, more numerous among CD8+ T cells than CD4+.

Assay: immunoSEQ multiplex PCR; the TCRdb copy retains only in-frame clones and omits some. The sample yields tens of thousands of clones, over 60% seen once. The CDR3 covers 13 residues. Trimming cost V 4 bases and J 3 bases, with 9 bases left between them. Germline CDR1 is SGHRS and CDR2 is YFSETQ. This clonotype originated in an adult with an advanced solid tumor such as melanoma, head and neck, liver or kidney cancer. The J gene is TRBJ2-3, the V gene TRBV5-1; no clear D gene. This specimen was CD4+ or CD8+ T cells sorted from blood, taken in a trial of the OX40 agonist ivuxolimab. DNA for the CDR3: TGCGCCAGCAGCATCCTGGGAACAGATACGCAGTATTTT. Residues: CASSILGTDTQYF.